A selection of T cell receptor beta chains follows, all from one sample in a study of CD8 T cells in ankylosing spondylitis. MiXCR, applied by TCRdb to the 5' RACE reads, yields one record per CDR3 protein. Of 150,000 or so distinct CDR3 sequences in the sample, under 14% were seen once. Sequenced: blood, either unsorted or a sorted T cell fraction (not recorded which). The origin of the receptors is a male donor with ankylosing spondylitis or in good health (not recorded which). Both conserved end residues are part of each CDR3. The order of the fields is D gene, J gene, V gene, clone size, CDR3 protein, CDR3 DNA. The D gene is left open where the match is weak. Size is stated for part of the rows, as once, few or many counts, or as a class when the clone is expanded.

TRBD1 TRBJ1-4 TRBV5-1 few CASSSGTGGAYEKLFF TGCGCCAGCAGCTCTGGGACAGGGGGCGCTTATGAAAAACTGTTTTTT
. TRBJ1-2 TRBV6-6 . CASSASGTYGYTF TGTGCCAGCAGCGCCTCCGGGACTTATGGCTACACCTTC
. TRBJ2-5 TRBV7-2 few CASSLGSGLPQGQYF TGTGCCAGCAGCTTAGGGTCGGGACTCCCGCAGGGCCAGTACTTC
. TRBJ2-1 TRBV5-1 many CASSPRAGNDNEQFF TGCGCCAGCAGCCCCCGGGCGGGGAATGACAATGAGCAGTTCTTC
. TRBJ1-6 TRBV5-1 many CASSTLQNSPLHF TGCGCCAGCAGCACCCTACAGAATTCACCCCTCCACTTT
. TRBJ1-4 TRBV7-2 few CASSLVQAKGLFF TGTGCCAGCAGCTTAGTACAGGCAAAAGGACTGTTTTTT
. TRBJ1-1 TRBV29-1 many CSATGEARNTEAFF TGCAGCGCGACGGGGGAGGCGCGGAACACTGAAGCTTTCTTT
. TRBJ2-5 TRBV21-1 few CASSKGPQASGSQETQYF TGTGCCAGCAGCAAAGGTCCACAGGCGAGTGGAAGTCAAGAGACCCAGTACTTC
. TRBJ1-4 TRBV7-8 many CASSLSIGRRNEKLFF TGTGCCAGCAGCCTTAGTATAGGGCGACGAAATGAAAAACTGTTTTTT
. TRBJ2-1 TRBV11-2 . CASSLEWLDRYYNEQFF TGTGCCAGCAGCTTAGAGTGGTTAGACAGGTACTACAATGAGCAGTTCTTC
TRBD2 TRBJ2-1 TRBV5-4 few CASSSGGTSGGPYNEQFF TGTGCCAGCAGCTCAGGAGGGACTAGCGGGGGCCCATACAATGAGCAGTTCTTC
. TRBJ2-3 TRBV6-2/TRBV6-3 few CASSDLGGLADTQYF TGTGCCAGCAGTGACCTGGGGGGACTGGCAGATACGCAGTATTTT
. TRBJ2-1 TRBV5-1 few CASSRLGNNEQFF TGCGCCAGCAGCCGGCTGGGAAACAATGAGCAGTTCTTC
TRBD2 TRBJ2-7 TRBV5-1 many CASSLYLADYEQYF TGCGCCAGCAGCTTGTATCTAGCGGACTACGAGCAGTACTTC
TRBD1 TRBJ1-1 TRBV20-1 . CSARDQGGVIGTEAFF TGCAGTGCTAGAGATCAGGGGGGCGTCATTGGCACTGAAGCTTTCTTT
. TRBJ1-1 TRBV27 many CATTLETRRKQAFF TGTGCCACCACCCTTGAGACTCGTCGTAAGCAAGCTTTCTTT
TRBD2 TRBJ2-1 TRBV10-3 many CAIRGGLSNEQFF TGTGCCATCAGGGGAGGGCTTTCGAATGAGCAGTTCTTC
TRBD1 TRBJ2-1 TRBV5-1 many CASSPKDGQANEQFF TGCGCCAGCAGCCCCAAAGACGGACAGGCCAATGAGCAGTTCTTC
TRBD2 TRBJ2-7 TRBV12-3/TRBV12-4 . CASTRTSGPSYEQYF TGTGCCAGCACCCGGACTAGCGGGCCTTCCTACGAGCAGTACTTC
. TRBJ2-2 TRBV7-9 few CASSLQTANTGELFF TGTGCCAGCAGCTTACAAACAGCGAACACCGGGGAGCTGTTTTTT
. TRBJ1-3 TRBV12-3/TRBV12-4 medium-sized CASSFNSGNTIYF TGTGCCAGCAGTTTTAACTCTGGAAACACCATATATTTT
. TRBJ2-1 TRBV24-1 many CATSDLMGGVINEQFF TGTGCCACCAGTGATTTGATGGGAGGCGTAATCAATGAGCAGTTCTTC
. TRBJ1-5 TRBV28 many CASERQVTNQPQHF TGTGCCAGTGAAAGACAGGTTACCAATCAGCCCCAGCATTTT
. TRBJ2-5 TRBV15 many CATSRDRFLETQYF TGTGCCACCAGCAGAGATCGGTTCTTAGAGACCCAGTACTTC
TRBD1 TRBJ1-5 TRBV9 many CASSAQGARNQPQHF TGTGCCAGCAGCGCACAGGGGGCTAGGAATCAGCCCCAGCATTTT
TRBD2 TRBJ2-2 TRBV5-1 many CASSRKSTSGGANTGELFF TGCGCCAGCAGCCGGAAAAGCACTAGCGGGGGCGCGAACACCGGGGAGCTGTTTTTT
. TRBJ2-5 TRBV24-1 few CATGGRGTFQETQYF TGTGCCACCGGAGGGCGGGGCACATTTCAAGAGACCCAGTACTTC
. TRBJ1-3 TRBV9 many CASSGRALSGNTIYF TGTGCCAGCTCCGGACGGGCTCTCTCTGGAAACACCATATATTTT
TRBD1 TRBJ1-3 TRBV5-1 many CASSHDAGTAGNTIYF TGCGCCAGCAGCCACGATGCCGGGACAGCCGGAAACACCATATATTTT
TRBD1 TRBJ1-1 TRBV4-3 many CASSQDRQGAIEAFF TGCGCCAGCAGCCAAGATCGGCAGGGGGCGATTGAAGCTTTCTTT
. TRBJ2-3 TRBV7-9 few CASSLTPDTQYF TGTGCCAGCAGCTTAACTCCAGATACGCAGTATTTT
. TRBJ2-2 TRBV5-6 few CASSLVGSNTGELFF TGTGCCAGCAGCTTGGTAGGGTCCAACACCGGGGAGCTGTTTTTT
. TRBJ1-2 TRBV11-2 many CASSLGEGFGVIYGYTF TGTGCCAGCAGCTTGGGGGAGGGATTCGGCGTAATCTATGGCTACACCTTC
. TRBJ2-3 TRBV20-1 many CSASRVKRDTQYF TGCAGTGCTAGCCGAGTCAAGAGGGATACGCAGTATTTT
TRBD1 TRBJ2-4 TRBV6-1 . CASRPGQGVSESKNIQYF TGTGCCAGCAGACCGGGACAGGGGGTTTCTGAATCCAAAAACATTCAGTACTTC
. TRBJ1-1 TRBV18 . CASSPGGTDTEAFF TGTGCCAGCTCACCTGGCGGGACGGACACTGAAGCTTTCTTT
TRBD2 TRBJ2-2 TRBV5-1 few CASSLVPSGETNTGELFF TGCGCCAGCAGCTTGGTGCCTAGCGGGGAAACGAACACCGGGGAGCTGTTTTTT
TRBD1 TRBJ1-2 TRBV10-3 many CAISELGQGAKDGYTF TGTGCCATCAGTGAGTTGGGACAGGGGGCTAAAGATGGCTACACCTTC
TRBD2 TRBJ2-2 TRBV5-4 many CASSYPRGGLNTGELFF TGTGCCAGCAGTTATCCTCGCGGGGGGCTTAACACCGGGGAGCTGTTTTTT
TRBD2 TRBJ2-2 TRBV10-3 many CAISGGSNTGELFF TGTGCCATCAGCGGGGGGTCGAACACCGGGGAGCTGTTTTTT
. TRBJ1-2 TRBV9 many CASSVDPQGDGYTF TGTGCCAGCAGCGTAGACCCACAGGGTGATGGCTACACCTTC
. TRBJ2-7 TRBV5-6 many CASSLAVRQISYEQYF TGTGCCAGCAGCCTCGCGGTCCGACAGATCTCCTACGAGCAGTACTTC
. TRBJ2-4 TRBV5-1 many CASSLGSNWLVSNIQYF TGCGCCAGCAGCTTGGGATCTAACTGGCTTGTTAGCAACATTCAGTACTTC
. TRBJ2-5 TRBV5-6 many CASSLANSDGEGETQYF TGTGCCAGCAGCTTGGCCAATTCTGACGGTGAGGGAGAGACCCAGTACTTC
. TRBJ2-7 TRBV10-3 many CAISGGLRTGEQYF TGTGCCATCAGTGGGGGACTCCGCACGGGAGAGCAGTACTTC
. TRBJ1-2 TRBV6-1 many CASSDTGPYGYTF TGTGCCAGCAGCGATACAGGTCCCTATGGCTACACCTTC
. TRBJ1-1 TRBV20-1 many CSARYGRNTEAFF TGCAGTGCTAGATATGGGAGGAACACTGAAGCTTTCTTT
. TRBJ1-5 TRBV5-1 many CASSSDSSEKPQHF TGCGCCAGCAGCTCAGACAGTTCCGAGAAGCCCCAGCATTTT
TRBD2 TRBJ2-1 TRBV20-1 many CSATGTSTLAPSSYNEQFF TGCAGTGCTACCGGGACTAGCACCCTAGCACCCTCCTCCTACAATGAGCAGTTCTTC
TRBD2 TRBJ2-1 TRBV24-1 many CATSDPRGRVWFF TGTGCCACCAGTGACCCCCGAGGGAGGGTGTGGTTCTTC